The rows below give T cell receptor beta chains drawn from one sample of a study of CD8 T cells in ankylosing spondylitis. TCRdb re-called the 5' RACE reads through MiXCR, storing one row per CDR3 protein. The data hold roughly 440,000 distinct CDR3 sequences, with 17% observed a single time. Sequenced sample: blood, either unsorted or a sorted T cell fraction (not recorded which). The receptors were sampled from a male donor with ankylosing spondylitis. Each CDR3 is given with its conserved first and last residue.

v_gene	j_gene	CDR3aa
TRBV5-1	TRBJ2-1	CASSLVGTSGGSEQFF
TRBV7-2	TRBJ1-1	CASSSVPGVAAFF
TRBV6-5	TRBJ1-1	CASSYEGLNTEAFF
TRBV5-1	TRBJ1-3	CASSFTPPPGGSGNTIYF
TRBV28	TRBJ2-7	CASRGSGLSSYEQYF
TRBV5-1	TRBJ2-1	CASSLGLAGGNYNEQFF
TRBV5-1	TRBJ1-4	CASSPWTGNEKLFF
TRBV6-1	TRBJ1-5	CASSEAPAGQPQHF
TRBV6-6	TRBJ2-2	CASGQTTGELFF
TRBV5-1	TRBJ2-1	CASSLGATQSYNEQFF